Below are 31 T cell receptor beta chains sequenced from a single sample in a study of CD8+ T cells in alopecia areata. The sequencing template was cDNA reverse transcribed from extracted RNA. Clones were sequenced by immunoSEQ multiplex PCR, and TCRdb holds only the in-frame ones, with some missing. The sample includes 160,000 or so clones, 55% to 75% seen only once; the top ten take 0.7% to 1%. Stated treatment: oral pan-JAK inhibitor, 5-10 mg twice daily. The source material was CD4+ T cells sorted from blood, sampled at week 4, from a patient treated with tofacitinib. Receptors originate from a human donor with alopecia areata.

J is TRBJ1-2 and V is TRBV5-1, with 7 bases identical to TRBD1. The CDR3 runs 16 residues. Germline V gives CDR1 SGHRS, CDR2 YFSETQ. J gave up 4 bases and V 4 bases, and 13 bases lay outside the gene matches. The CDR3 DNA is TGCGCCAGCAGCCCCCCGCGACAGGGAGACCTCTATGGCTACACCTTC. As protein: CASSPPRQGDLYGYTF.

As for this clone: One end of the junction does not line up with germline, which may come from a read error. The V call is TRBV15, the J call TRBJ1-1, with D unclear. This CDR3 spans 12 amino acids. Germline assignment: CDR1 LNHNV and CDR2 YYDKDF (reference sequence). CDR3 bases: TGTGCCACCAGCAGAGGAGTGTACAGCCTCCCTTTT. Residues: CATSRGVYSLPF.

V and J are TRBV29-1 and TRBJ2-7; possible D gene TRBD2, 6 bases. The CDR3 loop spans 13 amino acids. Germline lookup yields CDR1 SQVTM and CDR2 ANQGSEA. Trimming took 4 bases from V and 4 from J, leaving 14 bases between them. CDR3 sequence: CSVGPHGGYEQYF. The CDR3 nucleotides read TGCAGCGTTGGCCCACACGGAGGGTACGAGCAGTACTTC.

The J gene is TRBJ1-2, the V gene TRBV30; D is unclear. V shed 0 bases and J shed 8 bases, with 10 bases lying between them. The CDR3 is 12 residues long. Germline CDR1 is GTSNPN and CDR2 is SVGIG (reference sequence). CDR3 sequence reads: CAWSVDLIGYTF. The CDR3 bases are TGTGCCTGGAGTGTAGATCTAATCGGCTACACCTTC.

This clone came up a few times. The chain joins TRBV7-6 to TRBJ2-1; 8 positions match TRBD2. With V trimmed by 6 bases and J by 8 bases, 9 bases remained unmatched. The CDR3 covers 14 residues. Germline-derived CDR1 and CDR2 are SGHVS and FNYEAQ. The CDR3 spells CASSPTAGGYEQFF. CDR3 DNA: TGTGCCAGCAGTCCGACGGCGGGGGGCTATGAGCAGTTCTTC. The variable domain in full, completed from reference TRBV7-6 and TRBJ2-1, reads GAGVSQSPRYKVTKRGQDVALRCDPISGHVSLYWYRQALGQGPEFLTYFNYEAQQDKSGLPNDRFSAERPEGSISTLTIQRTEQRDSAMYRCASSPTAGGYEQFFGPGTRLTVL.

The J gene is TRBJ2-5, the V gene TRBV6-6; 9 nucleotides match TRBD2. CDR3 size: 15 residues. Trimming took 2 bases from V and 4 from J; bases not matched to a gene: 5. CDR1 and CDR2 from the germline V gene are MNHNY and SVGAGI (reference sequence). The CDR3 DNA sequence: TGTGCCAGCAGTTACAAAGTTAGCGGGGGAGAGACCCAGTACTTC. Its protein product is CASSYKVSGGETQYF.

The V and J genes are TRBV7-8 and TRBJ2-1; 9 bases map to TRBD2. Germline V lookup: CDR1 SGHVS, CDR2 FQNEAQ. Unmatched junction bases numbered 5, after V lost 6 bases and J lost 2 bases. The CDR3 spans 15 residues. The CDR3 here is CASRPAGGTYNEQFF. CDR3 nucleotides: TGTGCCAGCAGGCCAGCGGGGGGCACCTACAATGAGCAGTTCTTC.

The count of this clone is one. The gene calls are TRBV30 and TRBJ2-7; TRBD1 might be the D (5 bases). Trimming removed 4 bases from V and 0 bases from J, with 13 bases in between. This CDR3 contains 14 residues. Germline values: CDR1 GTSNPN, CDR2 SVGIG (reference sequence). The CDR3 region is CAWTGNWVSYEQYF. Written as DNA, the CDR3 is TGTGCCTGGACAGGGAATTGGGTCTCCTACGAGCAGTACTTC.

On this clone itself: Within the sample, other DNA sequences also encode this same CDR3. This CDR3 reads CAWSVRTGETQYF. The CDR3 nucleotides read TGTGCCTGGAGTGTAAGGACAGGAGAGACCCAGTACTTC. The chain has TRBV30 and TRBJ2-5; 7 bases are a match to TRBD1. The V and J ends lost 0 bases and 4 bases, in that order; junction bases with no gene match: 2. This CDR3 is 13 amino acids long. Germline CDR1 is GTSNPN and CDR2 is SVGIG (reference sequence).

This clone has only one observation. The rearrangement links TRBV7-9 to TRBJ2-3, with 11 bases fitting TRBD2. The CDR3 extends over 15 amino acids. Losses at the gene ends were 1 base for V and 7 bases for J; bases not matched to a gene: 4. Germline CDR1 SEHNR, CDR2 FQNEAQ (reference sequence). The CDR3 DNA reads as TGTGCCAGCAGCTTAGTAACTAGCGGGGGTAATACGCAGTATTTT. It translates to CASSLVTSGGNTQYF.

This rearrangement joins TRBV9 to TRBJ1-1; the D is unclear. Germline assignment: CDR1 SGDLS and CDR2 YYNGEE. V was trimmed by 4 bases and J by 3 bases, leaving 25 bases between them. CDR3 length: 18 residues. This chain's CDR3 is CASSTQAWSNTMDTEAFF. The CDR3 DNA follows: TGTGCCAGCAGCACCCAGGCATGGAGTAACACTATGGACACTGAAGCTTTCTTT.

Concerning this clone itself: Additional DNA sequences in this sample encode the identical CDR3. The rearrangement links TRBV20-1 to TRBJ2-5; D is unclear. Trimming pared 5 bases from V and 2 bases from J, leaving 3 bases between. The CDR3 spans 10 residues. Germline assignment: CDR1 DFQATT and CDR2 SNEGSKA (reference sequence). Here the CDR3 reads CSASQETQYF. DNA of the CDR3: TGCAGTGCTTCGCAAGAGACCCAGTACTTC.

This chain uses TRBV4-3 with TRBJ2-3, with TRBD1 identical over 8 bases. This CDR3 has 17 amino acids. Germline loops: CDR1 LGHNA, CDR2 YSLEER. V shed 0 bases, J shed 4 bases, and the junction held 9 bases outside the gene matches. CDR3 nucleotides: TGCGCCAGCAGCCAAGATTCCCGGACAGGGTTCGCAGATACGCAGTATTTT. It translates to CASSQDSRTGFADTQYF.

The gene calls are TRBV7-9 and TRBJ1-2; TRBD1 agrees at 8 bases. Trimming removed 5 bases from V and 2 bases from J; junction bases left unmatched: 4. The germline CDR1 and CDR2 sequences are SEHNR and FQNEAQ (reference sequence). CDR3 length: 14 amino acids. CDR3 nucleotide sequence: TGTGCCAGCAGCCCTAGGACAGGGAACTATGGCTACACCTTC. Its translation is CASSPRTGNYGYTF.

V is TRBV25-1 and J is TRBJ2-3; D possibly matches TRBD1 or TRBD2 (6 bases each). Germline-derived CDR1 and CDR2 are MGHDK and SYGVNS. Trimming left V 6 bases short and J 4 bases short, with 11 bases between. The CDR3 sequence is 13 residues long. The CDR3 reads CASSQGGSDTQYF. Written as DNA, the CDR3 is TGTGCCAGCAGCCAAGGGGGGTCAGATACGCAGTATTTT.

The rearrangement links TRBV5-1 to TRBJ2-6; D may be TRBD2 (5 bases). V was trimmed by 4 bases and J by 0 bases, leaving 8 bases between them. CDR3 length: 15 residues. From germline, CDR1 is SGHRS and CDR2 YFSETQ. CDR3 coding DNA: TGCGCCAGCAGCCTCGGGAACTCTGGGGCCAACGTCCTGACTTTC. This sequence encodes CASSLGNSGANVLTF.

The chain joins TRBV18 to TRBJ2-7, with 7 bases identical to TRBD1. Trimming took 2 bases from V and 2 from J; bases not matched to a gene: 6. There are 15 residues in the CDR3. Germline lookup yields CDR1 KGHSH and CDR2 LQKENI. The DNA of the CDR3 is TGTGCCAGCTCACCAGGGACAGTTAAAGCCTACGAGCAGTACTTC. It codes for CASSPGTVKAYEQYF.

The J gene is TRBJ2-5, the V gene TRBV6-5; a possible D gene is TRBD1 (5 bases). The CDR3 covers 12 residues. Germline CDR1 and CDR2: MNHEY and SVGAGI. V shed 5 bases and J shed 7 bases, with 11 bases lying between them. CDR3 region: CASSPTTGTQYF. In DNA form, the CDR3 reads TGTGCCAGCAGTCCGACCACAGGGACCCAGTACTTC.

This clone was picked up a small number of times. The chain combines TRBV19 with TRBJ1-1; 8 bases are shared with TRBD1. The germline V gene has CDR1 LNHDA and CDR2 SQIVND (reference sequence). V shed 8 bases and J 5 bases; nucleotides not matched to a gene: 1. CDR3 length: 11 residues. The CDR3 bases are TGTGCCAGTGACAGGGGAACTGAAGCTTTCTTT. It codes for CASDRGTEAFF.

This chain joins TRBV19 and TRBJ1-5; 8 bases are shared with TRBD1. Trimming took 6 bases from V and 3 from J; bases not matched to a gene: 10. Germline V gives CDR1 LNHDA, CDR2 SQIVND (reference sequence). The CDR3 is 16 residues long. The CDR3 loop is CASSLTGVNNNQPQHF. The CDR3 coding sequence is TGTGCCAGTAGCCTGACAGGGGTCAACAACAATCAGCCCCAGCATTTT.

This sequence joins TRBV7-3 and TRBJ1-2; 7 bases map to TRBD1. CDR1 is SGHTA, CDR2 FQGTGA, per germline. V lost 4 bases to trimming and J lost 3 bases; unmatched junction nucleotides: 8. This CDR3 spans 15 amino acids. CDR3 in amino acids: CASSSQSGGDYGYTF. The CDR3 DNA follows: TGTGCCAGCAGCTCCCAATCAGGGGGGGACTATGGCTACACCTTC.

The chain has TRBV4-3 and TRBJ2-2; 9 positions match TRBD1. The V gene end was trimmed by 0 bases and the J gene end by 2 bases; junction bases not matched to a gene: 7. Germline-derived CDR1 and CDR2 are LGHNA and YSLEER. The CDR3 loop spans 18 amino acids. CDR3 residues: CASSQDRGDRENTGELFF. CDR3 sequence (DNA): TGCGCCAGCAGCCAAGACAGGGGGGACAGGGAAAACACCGGGGAGCTGTTTTTT.

About this clone: This sample includes further DNA sequences coding for the same CDR3. V gene TRBV7-2 combines with J gene TRBJ2-1; D uncertain. Germline values: CDR1 SGHTA, CDR2 FQGNSA. V was clipped by 2 bases and J by 3 bases, with 8 bases between them. The CDR3 is 14 residues long. This CDR3 reads CASSLQDRYNEQFF. DNA for the CDR3: TGTGCCAGCAGCTTACAGGACCGCTACAATGAGCAGTTCTTC.

This clone showed up just once. The J gene is TRBJ1-2, the V gene TRBV25-1; 7 bases line up with TRBD1. The CDR3 spans 15 residues. J lost 2 bases, V lost 1 base, and 4 bases had no gene match. The germline CDR1 and CDR2 sequences are MGHDK and SYGVNS. The CDR3 coding sequence is TGTGCCAGCAGTGAATGGCAGGGGGGAAACTATGGCTACACCTTC. It encodes CASSEWQGGNYGYTF.

The chain couples TRBV29-1 to TRBJ1-2; D not certain. The CDR3 consists of 13 residues. The germline V and J ends were trimmed by 0 bases and 0 bases, with 5 bases remaining between them. Germline loops: CDR1 SQVTM, CDR2 ANQGSEA. CDR3 region: CSVEEIANYGYTF. In nucleotides, the CDR3 is TGCAGCGTTGAAGAGATAGCTAACTATGGCTACACCTTC.

The gene calls are TRBV6-5 and TRBJ2-2; D unresolved. V gave up 8 bases and J gave up 1 base, with 8 bases separating them. The CDR3 sequence is 13 residues long. The germline V gene has CDR1 MNHEY and CDR2 SVGAGI. CDR3 DNA sequence: TGTGCCAGCTTAACAGTGAACACCGGGGAGCTGTTTTTT. Amino acid sequence: CASLTVNTGELFF.

This clone was counted between two and nine times. The chain combines TRBV29-1 with TRBJ2-1; D possibly uses TRBD1 or TRBD2 (5 bases each). CDR3 length: 11 amino acids. The germline V and J ends were trimmed by 7 bases and 3 bases, with 7 bases remaining between them. Germline V gives CDR1 SQVTM, CDR2 ANQGSEA. The CDR3 DNA sequence: TGCAGCGGGGACGTCTACAATGAGCAGTTCTTC. Translation gives CSGDVYNEQFF.

The chain couples TRBV30 to TRBJ2-1; D is ambiguous. This CDR3 has 11 amino acids. Trimming left V 0 bases short and J 14 bases short, with 11 bases between. The V gene's germline CDR1 is GTSNPN and CDR2 SVGIG (reference sequence). CDR3: CAWSVSDAKFF. The DNA of the CDR3 is TGTGCCTGGAGTGTAAGCGACGCTAAGTTCTTC.

The genes are TRBV29-1 and TRBJ2-1; D is perhaps TRBD1 (6 bases). CDR1 is SQVTM, CDR2 ANQGSEA, per germline. CDR3 length: 13 amino acids. The ends were cut back, 5 bases at V and 4 bases at J, with 12 bases in the middle. The CDR3 loop reads CSVRSDRYNEQFF. The DNA of the CDR3 is TGCAGCGTTCGCTCGGACAGATACAATGAGCAGTTCTTC.

The chain combines TRBV6-5 with TRBJ2-6; D remains unclear. The V gene lost 6 bases and the J gene lost 0 bases, with 3 bases spanning the gap. Germline assignment: CDR1 MNHEY and CDR2 SVGAGI. CDR3 length: 13 residues. The DNA for the CDR3 is TGTGCCAGCAGGGCCTCTGGGGCCAACGTCCTGACTTTC. This encodes CASRASGANVLTF.

This clone has just one count. This rearrangement joins TRBV30 to TRBJ2-5; D remains ambiguous. The CDR3 is made up of 12 amino acids. The V gene lost 0 bases and the J gene lost 4 bases, with 6 bases spanning the gap. Germline V CDR1 and CDR2: GTSNPN, SVGIG (reference sequence). CDR3 sequence reads: CAWSVITETQYF. The DNA for the CDR3 is TGTGCCTGGAGTGTCATAACAGAGACCCAGTACTTC. The complete variable domain, with remaining parts taken from reference TRBV30 and TRBJ2-5, reads SQTIHQWPATLVQPVGSPLSLECTVEGTSNPNLYWYRQAAGRGLQLLFYSVGIGQISSEVPQNLSASRPQDRQFILSSKKLLLSDSGFYLCAWSVITETQYFGPGTRLLVL.